This TCR beta chain is from a study of pediatric ulcerative colitis. Study-level results: Clonal expansions reduced rectal repertoire diversity in acute severe colitis. This repertoire reflects total lymphocytes rather than subpopulations like regulatory T cells. Compared with controls, ulcerative colitis showed greater blood-rectum clone sharing.

With respect to this clone: Its antigen is unknown.

The assay was run at survey level. This table comes from immunoSEQ multiplex PCR, and its TCRdb copy is limited to in-frame clones, with some not included. Of about 5,200 clones in the sample, 80% to 90% were seen once. V lost 0 bases and J 2 bases, leaving 11 bases between the germline ends. The germline V gene has CDR1 SGHNT and CDR2 YYREEE (reference sequence). The CDR3 loop spans 16 amino acids. This clonotype was obtained from a boy between 10 and 17 years old with mild ulcerative colitis. The sample was blood. The chain couples TRBV5-4 to TRBJ2-2, with D possibly TRBD2 on 6 matching bases. CDR3 DNA sequence: TGTGCCAGCAGCTTGGACCCCGGGACTAACACCGGGGAGCTGTTTTTT. The encoded protein is CASSLDPGTNTGELFF.